The 22 T cell receptor beta chains reported below all come from one sample, sequenced in a study of vaccination and CD4 T cells after COVID-19. Documented treatment: approximately 9-day PBMC culture with coronavirus spike peptide pools or control peptides (ViraFEST assay). These receptors have no known antigen. Cultured CD4+ T-cell DNA underwent Oncomine TCR Beta short-read sequencing. One entry per CDR3 protein, called by TCRdb with MiXCR from the PCR reads. The sample comprises over 7,500 distinct CDR3 sequences, approximately 27% of which are singletons, and 9.5% to 15% rests with the top ten. The starting material was CD4+ T cells from blood, cultured in vitro, obtained after SARS-CoV-2 vaccination. Receptors originate from a human donor who had recovered from COVID-19.

This clonotype was counted only a few times. The CDR3: CATSPVPSVVNEKLFF. The CDR3 DNA sequence: TGTGCCACCAGCCCCGTCCCGAGCGTTGTTAATGAAAAACTGTTTTTT. V usage is TRBV15 and J usage is TRBJ1-4; D remains unclear. With 5 bases removed from V and 4 bases from J, the gap between germline ends came to 17 bases. Germline V gene data show CDR1 as LNHNV and CDR2 as YYDKDF (reference sequence). This CDR3 spans 16 amino acids.

This clonotype has only a few counts. The chain carries TRBV19 and TRBJ1-1; 8 nucleotides agree with TRBD1. Germline-derived CDR1 and CDR2 are LNHDA and SQIVND (reference sequence). The CDR3 spans 15 residues. The V segment lost 4 bases and the J segment 1 base; nucleotides outside the gene matches: 5. CDR3 DNA: TGTGCCAGTAGTAGGGACAGGAGGACGAACACTGAAGCTTTCTTT. Amino acids: CASSRDRRTNTEAFF.

The table lists this clonotype with a few counts. CDR3 in DNA: TGTGCCAGCAGTTCACCCTATAATTCACCCCTCCACTTT. This translates into CASSSPYNSPLHF. The chain employs TRBV27 and TRBJ1-6; D is unclear. CDR3 length: 13 amino acids. Germline V lookup: CDR1 MNHEY, CDR2 SMNVEV (reference sequence). V gave up 4 bases and J gave up 2 bases, with 3 bases separating them.

The CDR3 protein is CASSPLEGRTNYGYTF. CDR3 bases: TGTGCCAGTAGCCCATTGGAGGGGCGAACTAACTATGGCTACACCTTC. The chain uses TRBV19 and TRBJ1-2, with D maybe TRBD1 (5 bases). Germline V gene data show CDR1 as LNHDA and CDR2 as SQIVND (reference sequence). Trimming took off 6 bases at V and 0 bases at J, with 17 bases between the two ends. This CDR3 spans 16 amino acids.

The chain combines TRBV28 with TRBJ2-7; 11 positions match TRBD2. Germline V lookup: CDR1 MDHEN, CDR2 SYDVKM. The trim removed 5 bases at V and 1 base at J, leaving 4 bases unmatched. The CDR3 is made up of 15 amino acids. The chain's CDR3 is CASSPGTSGSYEQYV. CDR3 bases: TGTGCCAGCAGTCCCGGGACTAGCGGATCCTACGAGCAGTACGTC.

This clonotype was seen a few times. The chain is built from TRBV28 and TRBJ2-1; D might be TRBD2 (5 bases). The CDR3 is 15 amino acids. Germline V gene data show CDR1 as MDHEN and CDR2 as SYDVKM. With 8 bases removed from V and 4 bases from J, the gap between germline ends came to 18 bases. This chain's CDR3 is CASGLPSGPYNEQFF. The CDR3 region has the DNA TGTGCCAGCGGCCTCCCGAGCGGACCATACAATGAGCAGTTCTTC.

This clonotype is medium-sized in the sample. The chain carries TRBV20-1 and TRBJ1-5; possible D gene TRBD1, 6 bases. The V gene lost 6 bases and the J gene lost 0 bases, with 18 bases spanning the gap. This CDR3 is 16 amino acids long. From germline, CDR1 is DFQATT and CDR2 SNEGSKA (reference sequence). CDR3: CSASRQDFNSNQPQHF. The CDR3 bases are TGCAGTGCCAGTAGACAGGATTTCAATAGCAATCAGCCCCAGCATTTT.

This clonotype was observed a handful of times. The gene calls are TRBV15 and TRBJ1-4; D may be TRBD1 (5 bases). The CDR3 consists of 16 residues. Germline-derived CDR1 and CDR2 are LNHNV and YYDKDF (reference sequence). Trimming left V 3 bases short and J 7 bases short, with 18 bases between. CDR3: CATSRVIGGGSEKLFF. The CDR3 DNA reads as TGTGCCACCAGCAGGGTGATTGGGGGGGGAAGTGAAAAACTGTTTTTT.

The genes are TRBV28 and TRBJ1-5; a weak D match, TRBD1 (5 bases). The V gene lost 3 bases and the J gene lost 9 bases, with 15 bases spanning the gap. CDR1 MDHEN and CDR2 SYDVKM come from the germline V gene. This CDR3 has 14 amino acids. CDR3 sequence: CASSLGPGQRPQHF. The CDR3 nucleotides read TGTGCCAGCAGTTTGGGGCCAGGACAACGGCCCCAGCATTTT.

This clonotype appeared a few times. This chain links TRBV6-2 or TRBV6-3 with TRBJ2-3, with 10 bases lining up with TRBD1. The CDR3 sequence is 14 residues long. Losses at the gene ends were 6 bases for V and 4 bases for J; bases not matched to a gene: 4. The germline V gene has CDR1 MNHEY and CDR2 SVGEGT. The CDR3 is CASRGTGEADTQYF. DNA of the CDR3: TGTGCCAGCAGAGGGACAGGGGAGGCAGATACGCAGTATTTT.

This clonotype was counted between two and nine times. The rearrangement joins TRBV7-9 to TRBJ2-1; D is undetermined. In germline, CDR1 is SEHNR, CDR2 FQNEAQ (reference sequence). The CDR3 consists of 15 residues. Trimming left V 2 bases short and J 5 bases short, with 13 bases between. This chain's CDR3 is CASSLQRTKHNEQFF. Here the CDR3 DNA reads TGTGCCAGCAGCTTACAGAGGACGAAACACAATGAGCAGTTCTTC.

This clonotype was observed a handful of times. The CDR3 nucleotides are TGTGCCAGCAGCTTAAGGGGGGGAACAACTGGTCGGACCCAGTACTTC. Protein sequence: CASSLRGGTTGRTQYF. The chain links TRBV7-9 to TRBJ2-5, with D perhaps TRBD2 (7 bases). Germline V gene data show CDR1 as SEHNR and CDR2 as FQNEAQ (reference sequence). CDR3 length equals 16 residues. V was cut by 2 bases and J by 7 bases, with 20 bases left in between.

The V and J genes are TRBV6-1 and TRBJ2-7, with 9 bases fitting TRBD1. This CDR3 has 16 amino acids. Germline CDR1 is MNHNS and CDR2 is SASEGT. The V gene end was trimmed by 5 bases and the J gene end by 6 bases; junction bases not matched to a gene: 14. CDR3 sequence reads: CASSLIPDRGGGEQYF. CDR3 nucleotide sequence: TGTGCCAGCAGTCTAATTCCGGACAGGGGTGGAGGCGAGCAGTACTTC.

V gene TRBV27 combines with J gene TRBJ1-5; TRBD1 matches at 7 bases. Losses at the gene ends were 6 bases for V and 1 base for J; bases not matched to a gene: 6. Germline V CDR1 and CDR2: MNHEY, SMNVEV (reference sequence). The CDR3 runs 15 residues. The CDR3 is CASSQDRVSNQPQHF. Written as DNA, the CDR3 is TGTGCCAGCAGCCAAGACAGGGTGAGCAATCAGCCCCAGCATTTT.

This sequence joins TRBV20-1 and TRBJ1-6; TRBD1 matches 7 bases. The V gene's germline CDR1 is DFQATT and CDR2 SNEGSKA (reference sequence). The CDR3 is 18 residues long. V trimming: 0 bases; J trimming: 7 bases; junction bases outside the gene matches: 15. The CDR3 here is CSARDLVRSRDRNSPLHF. The CDR3 DNA reads TGCAGTGCTAGAGATCTGGTCCGATCCCGGGACAGAAATTCACCCCTCCACTTT.

The chain links TRBV5-6 to TRBJ1-5, with D maybe TRBD1 (5 bases). CDR1 is SGHDT and CDR2 is YYEEEE in the germline V gene. Trimming stripped 8 bases from V and 1 base from J, with 16 bases between. The CDR3 loop spans 15 amino acids. This CDR3 is CASSRDGGSNQPQHF. CDR3 nucleotides: TGTGCCAGTTCCCGGGACGGGGGGAGCAATCAGCCCCAGCATTTT.

In its sample, this clonotype was seen a few times. CDR3 in DNA: TGTGCCAGCAGCTTTCTTCGCGTCCTACAAGAGACCCAGTACTTC. Translation: CASSFLRVLQETQYF. The V gene is TRBV7-2, the J gene TRBJ2-5, with D unresolved. V was trimmed by 3 bases and J by 2 bases, leaving 13 bases between them. CDR1 SGHTA and CDR2 FQGNSA come from the germline V gene. The CDR3 is 15 amino acids. The whole variable domain, remainder taken from reference TRBV7-2 and TRBJ2-5, is GAGVSQSPSNKVTEKGKDVELRCDPISGHTALYWYRQSLGQGLEFLIYFQGNSAPDKSGLPSDRFSAERTGGSVSTLTIQRTQQEDSAVYLCASSFLRVLQETQYFGPGTRLLVL.

The V call is TRBV20-1, the J call TRBJ2-5, with a weak D call TRBD2 (6 bases). With 3 bases removed from V and 2 bases from J, the gap between germline ends came to 13 bases. The V gene's germline CDR1 is DFQATT and CDR2 SNEGSKA (reference sequence). CDR3 length equals 14 residues. This CDR3 reads CSASKGSGQETQYF. The CDR3 bases are TGCAGTGCTAGTAAAGGTAGCGGACAAGAGACCCAGTACTTC.

The chain carries TRBV6-2 or TRBV6-3 and TRBJ2-4; 9 bases match TRBD2. The CDR3 consists of 20 residues. With V trimmed by 2 bases and J by 2 bases, 16 bases remained unmatched. The germline CDR1 and CDR2 sequences are MNHEY and SVGEGT. As DNA, the CDR3 is TGTGCCAGCAGTTACCCCACTGACCTGACTAGCGGATATACCAAAAACATTCAGTACTTC. It codes for CASSYPTDLTSGYTKNIQYF.

This chain uses TRBV7-2 with TRBJ2-1; maybe TRBD2 (6 bases). The CDR3 loop spans 15 amino acids. The germline CDR1 and CDR2 sequences are SGHTA and FQGNSA. Trimming took off 5 bases at V and 2 bases at J, with 13 bases between the two ends. The CDR3 spells CASSDKTGAYNEQFF. Here the CDR3 DNA reads TGTGCCAGCAGCGACAAGACGGGGGCCTACAATGAGCAGTTCTTC.

This clonotype is medium-sized. This chain connects TRBV6-5 to TRBJ1-1, with 7 bases matching TRBD1. J lost 5 bases, V lost 2 bases, and 2 bases had no gene match. Germline values: CDR1 MNHEY, CDR2 SVGAGI. The length of the CDR3 is 13 residues. This chain's CDR3 is CASSYPRGTEAFF. The CDR3 nucleotides are TGTGCCAGCAGTTACCCCAGGGGGACTGAAGCTTTCTTT.

The V and J genes are TRBV5-5 and TRBJ1-2, with D unresolved. The CDR3 is 16 amino acids. CDR1 is SGHKS and CDR2 is YYEKEE in the germline V gene (reference sequence). With 2 bases removed from V and 4 bases from J, the gap between germline ends came to 18 bases. DNA for the CDR3: TGTGCCAGCAGCTTTAACCCCGCTGCGAGTGGCTATGGCTACACCTTC. Its translation: CASSFNPAASGYGYTF. Full variable domain (missing parts from reference TRBV5-5 and TRBJ1-2): DAGVTQSPTHLIKTRGQQVTLRCSPISGHKSVSWYQQVLGQGPQFIFQYYEKEERGRGNFPDRFSARQFPNYSSELNVNALLLGDSALYLCASSFNPAASGYGYTFGSGTRLTVV.